This T cell receptor beta chain was obtained from a study of T cell responses to AZD1222 COVID-19 vaccine. Trimming shortened V by 1 base and J by 2 bases, and 7 bases separated the two germline ends. Germline CDR1 and CDR2: MNHNS and SASEGT. The CDR3 totals 14 residues. Assay: immunoSEQ multiplex PCR; the TCRdb copy retains only in-frame clones and omits some. The sample yields about 160,000 clones, roughly 94% seen once. The input for sequencing was peripheral blood, taken on day 0 of MenACWY control vaccination. The chain is built from TRBV6-1 and TRBJ2-3; D is undetermined. The clonotype was recovered from an adult in good health. In DNA, the CDR3 is TGTGCCAGCAGTGAAGGATTGAACACAGATACGCAGTATTTT. Its translation: CASSEGLNTDTQYF.